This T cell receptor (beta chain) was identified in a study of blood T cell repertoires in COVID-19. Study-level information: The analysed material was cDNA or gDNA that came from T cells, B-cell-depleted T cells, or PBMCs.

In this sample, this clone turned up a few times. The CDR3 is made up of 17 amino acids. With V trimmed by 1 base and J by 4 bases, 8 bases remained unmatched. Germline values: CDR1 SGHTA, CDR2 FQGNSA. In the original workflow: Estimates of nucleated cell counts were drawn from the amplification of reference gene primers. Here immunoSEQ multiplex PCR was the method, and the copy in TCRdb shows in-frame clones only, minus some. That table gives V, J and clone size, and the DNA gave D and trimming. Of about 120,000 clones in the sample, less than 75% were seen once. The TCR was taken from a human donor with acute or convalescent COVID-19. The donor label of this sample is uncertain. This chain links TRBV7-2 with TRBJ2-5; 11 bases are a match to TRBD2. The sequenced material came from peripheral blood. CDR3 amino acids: CASSLGLSGGAGETQYF. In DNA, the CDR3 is TGTGCCAGCAGCTTAGGGCTTAGCGGGGGGGCCGGAGAGACCCAGTACTTC.